This T cell receptor (beta chain) was captured by sequencing in a study of beta chain features in type 1 diabetes. Expressed TCRB transcripts were sequenced because the isolated RNA had all been reverse transcribed beforehand. Libraries were prepared by immunoSEQ multiplex PCR; TCRdb keeps only in-frame clonotypes and omits some of them. This table holds about 360,000 clones, approximately 12% found once. Germline assignment: CDR1 LGHNT and CDR2 FRNRAP. The CDR3 length is 14 residues. After removal of 7 bases from V and 6 bases from J, the junction contained 9 bases not matched to a gene. Study-level findings and limits: Comparison showed that naive, central memory and Treg TCRB repertoires appeared more similar among patients than among healthy donors.

Worth noting for this clone: As yet, its antigen is unknown.

The J gene is TRBJ1-2, the V gene TRBV12-5; TRBD1 agrees at 9 bases. Source material: naive CD4+ T cells from blood. The receptor was derived from a man aged 18 to 35 in good health. The CDR3: CASARDRVLNGYTF. In nucleotides, the CDR3 is TGTGCTAGTGCCCGGGACAGGGTCTTAAATGGCTACACCTTC.